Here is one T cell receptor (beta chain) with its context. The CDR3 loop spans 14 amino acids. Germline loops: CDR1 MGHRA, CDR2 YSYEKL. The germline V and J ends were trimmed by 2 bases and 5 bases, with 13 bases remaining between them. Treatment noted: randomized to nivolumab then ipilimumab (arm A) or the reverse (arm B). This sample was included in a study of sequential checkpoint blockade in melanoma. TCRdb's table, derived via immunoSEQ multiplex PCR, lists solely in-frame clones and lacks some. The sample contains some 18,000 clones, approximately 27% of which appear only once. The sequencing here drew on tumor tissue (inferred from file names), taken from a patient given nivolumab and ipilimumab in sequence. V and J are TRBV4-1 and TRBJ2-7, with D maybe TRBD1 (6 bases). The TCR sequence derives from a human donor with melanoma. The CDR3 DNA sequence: TGCGCCAGCAGCCAAACAGGGTTTCGCAACGAGCAGTACTTC. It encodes CASSQTGFRNEQYF.